Below are 20 T cell receptor beta chains sequenced from a single sample in a study of cytomegalovirus exposure and HLA in healthy donors. The PCR had 60 Vbeta and 13 Jbeta primers. Profiling relied on immunoSEQ multiplex PCR, and the TCRdb table lists in-frame clones only, not all of them. Found here are over 100,000 clones; the top ten clones hold about 1.8%. Sequencing input: PBMCs. The receptor source for this set is a man younger than 35 in good health and CMV-seronegative.

The V call is TRBV28, the J call TRBJ2-3, with TRBD2 matching over 10 bases. The CDR3 runs 17 residues. Germline trimming cut 5 bases from V and 0 bases from J; bases unmatched to any gene: 8. The germline V gene has CDR1 MDHEN and CDR2 SYDVKM. CDR3 sequence (DNA): TGTGCCAGCAGTCCGGCTAGCGGGAGTATGAGCACAGATACGCAGTATTTT. Protein: CASSPASGSMSTDTQYF.

V usage is TRBV5-5 and J usage is TRBJ1-5, with a possible D match to TRBD1 (5 bases). Per the germline V gene, CDR1 is SGHKS and CDR2 is YYEKEE (reference sequence). The CDR3 is made up of 13 amino acids. Between the trimmed V and J ends, which lost 7 bases and 7 bases, there was a span of 15 bases. The DNA of the CDR3 is TGTGCCAGCGGGGGGTGGGGGTCCCAGCCCCAGCATTTT. This encodes CASGGWGSQPQHF.

The rearrangement joins TRBV29-1 to TRBJ1-2; TRBD1 aligns across 8 bases. The CDR3 sequence is 16 residues long. CDR1 is SQVTM, CDR2 ANQGSEA, per germline. J gave up 0 bases and V 6 bases, and 12 bases lay outside the gene matches. In DNA form, the CDR3 reads TGCAGCGTGCAGGGGGCGATGAGCTATTCTAACTATGGCTACACCTTC. This encodes CSVQGAMSYSNYGYTF.

J is TRBJ1-6 and V is TRBV7-2; D may be TRBD1 (6 bases). The V end was cut by 5 bases, the J end by 0 bases, with 17 bases between. This CDR3 is 18 amino acids long. Germline V lookup: CDR1 SGHTA, CDR2 FQGNSA. CDR3 nucleotides: TGTGCCAGCAGCCCACGCAAGCAGGGGAGCTCCTATAATTCACCCCTCCACTTT. It translates to CASSPRKQGSSYNSPLHF.

The chain carries TRBV28 and TRBJ2-6; unclear D gene. The CDR3 is 16 residues long. Trimming shortened V by 1 base and J by 2 bases, and 9 bases separated the two germline ends. CDR1 and CDR2 from the germline V gene are MDHEN and SYDVKM. This CDR3 reads CASSLLRTPGANVLTF. Written as DNA, the CDR3 is TGTGCCAGCAGTTTATTGAGAACGCCTGGGGCCAACGTCCTGACTTTC.

V usage is TRBV7-6 and J usage is TRBJ2-7; 8 nucleotides line up with TRBD1. The length of the CDR3 is 15 residues. V lost 1 base to trimming and J lost 4 bases; unmatched junction nucleotides: 6. Per germline, CDR1 SGHVS and CDR2 FNYEAQ. The CDR3 DNA reads TGTGCCAGCAGCTTAGTGCCAGGGGGCGCGTACGAGCAGTACTTC. It translates to CASSLVPGGAYEQYF. Full variable domain (rest looked up from reference TRBV7-6 and TRBJ2-7): GAGVSQSPRYKVTKRGQDVALRCDPISGHVSLYWYRQALGQGPEFLTYFNYEAQQDKSGLPNDRFSAERPEGSISTLTIQRTEQRDSAMYRCASSLVPGGAYEQYFGPGTRLTVT.

J is TRBJ2-5 and V is TRBV10-3; 9 nucleotides agree with TRBD2. The V gene's germline CDR1 is ENHRY and CDR2 SYGVKD. Trimming removed 7 bases from V and 1 base from J; junction bases left unmatched: 4. CDR3 length: 14 amino acids. The DNA for the CDR3 is TGTGCCATCAAGGCGGGGGGGCCCCAAGAGACCCAGTACTTC. Its protein is CAIKAGGPQETQYF.

The chain carries TRBV21-1 and TRBJ2-5; TRBD1 was called by the table and not checked on the DNA. TRBV21-1 is reported as a pseudogene. The CDR3 extends over 15 amino acids. In DNA form, the CDR3 reads TGTGCCAGCTCCCTTAGAGGGGGCACGCGCGAGACCCAGTACTTC. It specifies CASSLRGGTRETQYF.

This chain's CDR3 is CASRGLSYEQYF. CDR3 bases: TGTGCCAGCAGGGGACTTTCCTACGAGCAGTACTTC. V and J are TRBV6-5 and TRBJ2-7; weak D call: TRBD2 (6 bases). Trimming took 6 bases from V and 1 from J, leaving 7 bases between them. The CDR3 has 12 residues. CDR1 and CDR2 (germline): MNHEY, SVGAGI.

The rearrangement uses TRBV6-4 and TRBJ1-1; perhaps TRBD1 as D (5 bases). CDR3 size: 14 residues. Per germline, CDR1 MRHNA and CDR2 SNTAGT. Trimming stripped 6 bases from V and 0 bases from J, with 11 bases between. Written as DNA, the CDR3 is TGTGCCAGCAGCGCCACAGGACTGAACACTGAAGCTTTCTTT. Its protein is CASSATGLNTEAFF.

J is TRBJ2-1 and V is TRBV7-2, with 7 bases identical to TRBD2. The length of the CDR3 is 16 residues. Germline V gene lookup returns CDR1 SGHTA and CDR2 FQGNSA. V shed 1 base and J 5 bases; nucleotides not matched to a gene: 8. The CDR3 DNA follows: TGTGCCAGCAGCTTAGGGAGAGCGGGATCTCACAATGAGCAGTTCTTC. This codes for CASSLGRAGSHNEQFF.

This chain uses TRBV5-1 with TRBJ2-1, with D tentatively TRBD1 (5 bases). CDR3 length: 14 residues. The V gene lost 4 bases and the J gene lost 4 bases, with 12 bases spanning the gap. Germline CDR1 SGHRS, CDR2 YFSETQ. CDR3 region: CASSRQTVYNEQFF. The CDR3 DNA sequence: TGCGCCAGCAGCCGCCAGACAGTGTACAATGAGCAGTTCTTC.

V usage is TRBV5-1 and J usage is TRBJ2-7; D unclear. V lost 5 bases and J lost 1, with 10 bases in between. The length of the CDR3 is 13 residues. Germline loops: CDR1 SGHRS, CDR2 YFSETQ. The CDR3 protein is CASRAVVSYEQYF. The CDR3 DNA is TGCGCCAGCAGGGCAGTTGTTTCCTACGAGCAGTACTTC.

The chain uses TRBV11-2 and TRBJ2-7; 7 bases line up with TRBD1. V trimming: 6 bases; J trimming: 4 bases; junction bases outside the gene matches: 9. CDR1 SGHAT and CDR2 FQNNGV come from the germline V gene. This CDR3 is built from 14 residues. This CDR3 is CASRHAQGKYEQYF. The CDR3 DNA follows: TGTGCCAGCAGACACGCACAGGGGAAGTACGAGCAGTACTTC.

The chain joins TRBV29-1 to TRBJ1-1, with 7 bases matching TRBD1. There are 13 residues in the CDR3. Germline CDR1 SQVTM, CDR2 ANQGSEA. After removal of 2 bases from V and 5 bases from J, the junction contained 5 bases not matched to a gene. CDR3 region: CSVETGVGTEAFF. The CDR3 nucleotides are TGCAGCGTTGAAACAGGGGTGGGGACTGAAGCTTTCTTT.

This chain connects TRBV2 to TRBJ1-5; D might be TRBD1 (5 bases). The CDR3 is 14 amino acids. Germline V lookup: CDR1 SNHLY, CDR2 FYNNEI. V was cut by 5 bases and J by 3 bases, with 11 bases left in between. As DNA, the CDR3 is TGTGCCAGCAGTCTTCGACAGTACAATCAGCCCCAGCATTTT. Amino acids: CASSLRQYNQPQHF.

The CDR3 nucleotides read TGTGCCTGGAGTGTACTCCCCTCGGGGACCCAGTACTTC. This translates into CAWSVLPSGTQYF. The chain employs TRBV30 and TRBJ2-5; D not certain. The CDR3 loop spans 13 amino acids. The germline V gene encodes CDR1 GTSNPN and CDR2 SVGIG (reference sequence). V dropped 0 bases and J dropped 7 bases, with 12 bases sitting between them.

This chain links TRBV9 with TRBJ2-1; 11 bases line up with TRBD2. CDR1 is SGDLS and CDR2 is YYNGEE in the germline V gene. J was trimmed by 2 bases and V by 4 bases; bases with no gene match: 2. The CDR3 covers 15 residues. For the CDR3, the DNA is TGTGCCAGCAGCCCGACTAGCGGGGCCTACAATGAGCAGTTCTTC. This codes for CASSPTSGAYNEQFF.

This rearrangement joins TRBV2 to TRBJ1-2, with D perhaps matching TRBD1 (6 bases). Germline CDR1 SNHLY, CDR2 FYNNEI. The CDR3 loop spans 15 amino acids. CDR3 sequence (DNA): TGTGCGGGGACGGGGGGCGGTAAAGCTAACTATGGCTACACCTTC. This sequence encodes CAGTGGGKANYGYTF.

The chain joins TRBV6-5 to TRBJ2-3; 9 bases map to TRBD2. Trimming cost V 2 bases and J 2 bases; bases outside gene matches: 5. Germline CDR1 reads MNHEY; CDR2 reads SVGAGI. There are 16 residues in the CDR3. CDR3 bases: TGTGCCAGCAGTTACCAGGGCGGGGGGGACACAGATACGCAGTATTTT. Amino acids: CASSYQGGGDTDTQYF.